This T cell receptor beta chain was retrieved from a study of blood T cell repertoires in COVID-19. In the original workflow: The authors estimated nucleated cell counts from reference gene primer amplification. The method was immunoSEQ multiplex PCR; TCRdb's version includes in-frame clones alone and lacks a portion of them. Clone size and the V and J calls come from that table; the DNA yielded D and trimming. This table holds about 100,000 clones, 80% to 90% found once. This CDR3 region has 14 residues. V gave up 0 bases and J gave up 4 bases, with 10 bases separating them. Adults between about 18 and 95 years of age took part from about two dozen US areas. Cohort 3 donors counted as recovered after two negative PCRs, clearance, or resolved symptoms.

The rearrangement joins TRBV23-1 to TRBJ2-7; D possibly corresponds to TRBD2 (6 bases). TRBV23-1 is treated as an ORF (open reading frame) with a function not yet certain. The sequenced sample consisted of PBMCs or T cells enriched from blood (not recorded which). The clonotype originates from a woman between 45 and 65 years old who had recovered from COVID-19. In DNA form, the CDR3 reads TGCGCCAGCAGTCAATCCTCCCGGGAGTACGAGCAGTACTTC. Amino acids: CASSQSSREYEQYF.